This T cell receptor (beta chain) was obtained from a study of cytomegalovirus exposure and HLA in healthy donors. Study as a whole: A later analysis reported the approximately 120 validation repertoires used the same platform as the 666 first-cohort repertoires.

Method: immunoSEQ multiplex PCR; TCRdb's copy keeps in-frame clones and lacks some. Altogether roughly 250,000 clones are present, 70% to 90% being singletons, with the ten largest covering roughly 1.2%. Notes on the study in general: Three CMV-associated chains were confirmed in vitro to be specific for CMV antigens. First-cohort TCR clusters tended to co-occur in the approximately 110 validation repertoires, a later analysis found. TCR beta chains numbering some 160 were designated cytomegalovirus-associated.

The V gene's germline CDR1 is SQVTM and CDR2 ANQGSEA. This CDR3 has 15 amino acids. V lost 5 bases to trimming and J lost 1 base; unmatched junction nucleotides: 8. Of note for this clone: As yet, its antigen is unknown.

The sequence was collected from a woman in her twenties or thirties in good health and CMV-seropositive. Input material: PBMCs. The V gene is TRBV29-1, the J gene TRBJ2-3; 8 bases line up with TRBD2. The DNA for the CDR3 is TGCAGCGTTTTTCCTCCGGGAGGGCGCACAGATACGCAGTATTTT. Residues: CSVFPPGGRTDTQYF.